This T cell receptor beta chain emerged from a study of cytomegalovirus exposure and HLA in healthy donors. The PCR ran on 60 Vbeta and 13 Jbeta primers. Sequencing used immunoSEQ multiplex PCR; TCRdb keeps in-frame clones, though not all of them. In the table there are about 140,000 clones, about 80% of which are singletons. Germline CDR1 and CDR2: MDHEN and SYDVKM. V shed 2 bases and J shed 2 bases, with 13 bases lying between them. The CDR3 is made up of 16 amino acids. The sequencing input was PBMCs. This TCR was recovered from a male donor in good health and CMV-seronegative. The chain combines TRBV28 with TRBJ1-3; D gene ambiguous. The CDR3 loop is CASSLPPQEAGNTIYF. The CDR3 DNA reads as TGTGCCAGCAGTTTACCCCCTCAAGAGGCTGGAAACACCATATATTTT.